These 4 T cell receptor beta chains originate from one sample sequenced in a study of tumor-infiltrating lymphocytes in oesophageal squamous cell carcinoma (dated by TCRdb to between 2015 and 2016). The method behind the library was PCR. TCRdb records Illumina HiSeq 2000 as the sequencer. In TCRdb, the public reads were trimmed at Q25 with fastp and aligned with MiXCR, with productive beta chains retained. Under each unique CDR3 protein, matching rows form one entry showing the most common genes and DNA. The sample table contains 15,000 to 20,000 distinct CDR3 sequences; only one count was recorded for 40% to 45% of them. Around 26% of the sample is in the top ten clones. Input material: esophageal tumor tissue. Receptors were obtained from a male donor with esophageal squamous cell carcinoma.

The rearrangement joins TRBV6-5 to TRBJ2-5; 9 bases are a match to TRBD1. The J call may be wrong; the DNA end is better matched by TRBJ2-7. The CDR3 totals 16 residues. Germline CDR1 is MNHEY and CDR2 is SVGAGI. The CDR3 DNA reads TGTGCCAGCATCCTTAAACCGGGACAGGGCCCCTACGAGCAGTACTTC. This codes for CASILKPGQGPYEQYF.

The chain joins TRBV7-2 to TRBJ2-3; TRBD2 aligns across 10 bases. The CDR3 covers 17 residues. Germline CDR1 and CDR2: SGHTA and FQGNSA. V lost 1 base and J lost 6; bases outside the gene matches: 10. CDR3 residues: CASSLVGAGGPMDTQYF. The CDR3, as DNA: TGTGCCAGCAGCTTAGTTGGAGCGGGAGGGCCGATGGATACGCAGTATTTT.

The chain couples TRBV13 to TRBJ2-4; 7 positions agree with TRBD2. Germline CDR1 PRHDT, CDR2 FYEKMQ (reference sequence). The CDR3 is 15 residues long. J lost 14 bases, V lost 5 bases, and 18 bases had no gene match. DNA for the CDR3: TGTGCCAGCAGCCCACCACGGGGTTCAGGACTAGTAAAGTACTTC. As protein: CASSPPRGSGLVKYF.

This rearrangement joins TRBV7-3 to TRBJ2-5; possible D gene TRBD2, 5 bases. The J call is in doubt because the DNA end fits TRBJ2-1 better. Germline CDR1 SGHTA, CDR2 FQGTGA. This CDR3 is built from 14 residues. The CDR3 DNA reads TGTGCCAGCAGCCCACTTCTTTCTAGCTCTGAGCAGTTCTTC. It yields the protein CASSPLLSSSEQFF.